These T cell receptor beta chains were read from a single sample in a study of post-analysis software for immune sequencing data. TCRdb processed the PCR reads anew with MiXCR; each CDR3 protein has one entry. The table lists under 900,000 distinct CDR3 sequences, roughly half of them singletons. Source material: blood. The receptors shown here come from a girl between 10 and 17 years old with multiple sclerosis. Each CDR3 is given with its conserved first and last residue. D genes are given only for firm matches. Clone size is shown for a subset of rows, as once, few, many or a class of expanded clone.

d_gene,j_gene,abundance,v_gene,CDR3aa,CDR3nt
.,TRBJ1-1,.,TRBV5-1,CASSLDRTTEAFF,TGCGCCAGCAGCTTGGACAGGACCACTGAAGCTTTCTTT
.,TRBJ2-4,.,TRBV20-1,CSARWTGIQYF,TGCAGTGCTCGATGGACCGGTATTCAGTACTTC
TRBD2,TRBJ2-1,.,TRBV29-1,CCASGRASNEQFF,TGCTGCGCTAGCGGGAGGGCATCAAATGAGCAGTTCTTC
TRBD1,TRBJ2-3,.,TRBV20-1,CSARDSRAGGWDTDTQYF,TGCAGTGCTAGAGATTCTCGGGCAGGGGGATGGGACACAGATACGCAGTATTTT
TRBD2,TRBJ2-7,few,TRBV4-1,CASSHRLALTAEQYF,TGCGCCAGCAGCCATAGACTAGCTCTTACCGCCGAGCAGTACTTC
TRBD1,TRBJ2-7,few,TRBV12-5,CASGFPRQGTYEQYF,TGTGCTAGTGGTTTTCCCCGACAGGGGACCTACGAGCAGTACTTC
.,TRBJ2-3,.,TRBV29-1,CSVGRLLRTDTQYF,TGCAGCGTTGGGCGACTCCTACGCACAGATACGCAGTATTTT
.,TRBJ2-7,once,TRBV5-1,CASRVQTPGSYEQYF,TGCGCCAGCAGGGTACAGACCCCCGGCTCCTACGAGCAGTACTTC
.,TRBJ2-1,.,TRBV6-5,CASSYYGGTRLDYNEQFF,TGTGCCAGCAGTTACTACGGCGGGACCCGACTAGATTACAATGAGCAGTTCTTC
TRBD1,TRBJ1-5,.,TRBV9,CASSVGWQGVFQHF,TGTGCCAGCAGCGTAGGGTGGCAGGGGGTTTTCCAGCATTTT
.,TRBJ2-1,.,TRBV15,CATSRDLGGGEQFF,TGTGCCACCAGCAGAGATCTTGGGGGTGGTGAGCAGTTCTTC
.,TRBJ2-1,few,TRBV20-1,CSAPPDWYNEQFF,TGCAGTGCTCCCCCGGACTGGTACAATGAGCAGTTCTTC
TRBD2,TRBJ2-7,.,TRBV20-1,CSARGTSAEQYF,TGCAGTGCTAGGGGTACTAGCGCCGAGCAGTACTTC
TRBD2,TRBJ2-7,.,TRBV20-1,CSARDYQRGNEQYF,TGCAGTGCTAGAGATTACCAGCGGGGTAACGAGCAGTACTTC
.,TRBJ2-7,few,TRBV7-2,CASSLEWKGDEQYF,TGTGCCAGCAGCTTAGAATGGAAGGGAGACGAGCAGTACTTC
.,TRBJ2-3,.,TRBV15,CATSRDVSGTQYF,TGTGCCACCAGCAGAGACGTCTCGGGTACGCAGTATTTT
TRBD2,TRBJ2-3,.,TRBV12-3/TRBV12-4,CASSLGGISTDTQYF,TGTGCCAGCAGCCTGGGGGGGATTTCGACAGATACGCAGTATTTT
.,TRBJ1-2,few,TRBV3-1,CASSPGQNSRAGYTF,TGTGCCAGCAGCCCAGGGCAGAACAGTCGGGCCGGCTACACCTTC
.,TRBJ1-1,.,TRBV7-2,CASSLRVRSGDAFF,TGTGCCAGCAGCTTAAGGGTGAGGTCAGGGGACGCTTTCTTT
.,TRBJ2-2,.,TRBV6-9,CASSYTRPAFRTGELFF,TGTGCCAGCAGTTATACCCGACCCGCGTTTAGAACCGGGGAGCTGTTTTTT
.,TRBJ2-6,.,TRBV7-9,CASSLADLNVLTF,TGTGCCAGCAGCTTGGCAGACTTAAACGTCCTGACTTTC
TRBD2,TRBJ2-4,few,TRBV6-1,CASSDTAGWGLSKNIQYF,TGTGCCAGCAGTGATACAGCGGGATGGGGACTGTCCAAAAACATTCAGTACTTC
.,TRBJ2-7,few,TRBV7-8,CASSLGGQDYEQYF,TGTGCCAGCAGCTTAGGGGGGCAGGATTACGAGCAGTACTTC
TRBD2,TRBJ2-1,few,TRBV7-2,CASSLGTSGVAIGEQFF,TGTGCCAGCAGCTTAGGGACTAGCGGGGTGGCGATAGGTGAGCAGTTCTTC
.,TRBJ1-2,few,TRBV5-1,CASSRGDGYTF,TGCGCCAGCAGTCGGGGGGATGGCTACACCTTC
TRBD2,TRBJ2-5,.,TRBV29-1,CSVPGGAGWGIETQYF,TGCAGCGTCCCGGGGGGGGCCGGTTGGGGTATAGAGACCCAGTACTTC
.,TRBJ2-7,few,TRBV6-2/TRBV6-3,CASSYRGLEQYF,TGTGCCAGCAGTTACAGAGGTCTCGAGCAGTACTTC
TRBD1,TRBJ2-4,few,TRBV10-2,CASSGGQVDIQYF,TGCGCCAGCAGTGGAGGACAGGTAGACATTCAGTACTTC
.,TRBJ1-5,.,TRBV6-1,CASRGEWTRNQPQHF,TGTGCCAGCAGAGGGGAGTGGACTCGAAATCAGCCCCAGCATTTT
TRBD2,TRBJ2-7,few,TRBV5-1,CASRYDPSGASYEQYF,TGCGCCAGCAGATATGATCCTAGCGGAGCCTCCTACGAGCAGTACTTC
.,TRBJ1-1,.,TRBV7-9,CASSLRVGRDTEAFF,TGTGCCAGCAGCTTACGTGTAGGGCGGGACACTGAAGCTTTCTTT
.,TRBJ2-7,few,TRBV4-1,CASSQGANRDYEQYF,TGCGCCAGCAGCCAAGGAGCAAACAGGGACTACGAGCAGTACTTC
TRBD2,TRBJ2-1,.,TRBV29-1,CSVEVAGGGEQFF,TGCAGCGTTGAGGTAGCGGGAGGGGGTGAGCAGTTCTTC
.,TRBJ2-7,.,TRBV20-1,CSARGGAGPYEQYF,TGCAGTGCTAGGGGGGGTGCGGGACCCTACGAGCAGTACTTC
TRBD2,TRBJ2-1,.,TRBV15,CATSRDGRGVPEQFF,TGTGCCACCAGCAGAGATGGGCGGGGGGTGCCTGAGCAGTTCTTC
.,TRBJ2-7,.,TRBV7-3,CASSLLGWGFSYEQYF,TGTGCCAGCAGCTTATTAGGGTGGGGCTTTTCGTACGAGCAGTACTTC
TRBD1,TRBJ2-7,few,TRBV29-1,CSVNGQGGEQYF,TGCAGCGTCAACGGACAGGGGGGCGAGCAGTACTTC
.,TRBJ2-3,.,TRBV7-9,CASSPIPEDTQYF,TGTGCCAGCAGCCCTATCCCGGAGGATACGCAGTATTTT
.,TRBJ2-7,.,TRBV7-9,CASSFARTLDEQYF,TGTGCCAGCAGCTTCGCTAGGACCTTAGACGAGCAGTACTTC
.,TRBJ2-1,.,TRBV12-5,CASVTGTPSTDEQFF,TGTGCTAGTGTTACCGGGACACCTAGTACGGATGAGCAGTTCTTC
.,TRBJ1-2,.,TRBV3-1,CASSQTGYGYIF,TGTGCCAGCAGCCAAACGGGCTATGGCTACATCTTC
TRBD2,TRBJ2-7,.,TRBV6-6,CASSSGGPRDEQYF,TGTGCCAGCAGTTCGGGAGGGCCTAGGGACGAGCAGTACTTC
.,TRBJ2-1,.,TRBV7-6,CASSLGGPGEWSSYNEQFF,TGTGCCAGCAGCTTAGGGGGGCCTGGGGAATGGAGCTCCTACAATGAGCAGTTCTTC
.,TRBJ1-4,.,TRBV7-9,CASSLRRPGTNEKLFF,TGTGCCAGCAGCTTAAGGCGCCCGGGAACTAATGAAAAACTGTTTTTT
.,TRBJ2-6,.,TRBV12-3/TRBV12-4,CASSPRPDLRYGANVLTF,TGTGCCAGCAGTCCCCGACCTGACTTGAGGTATGGGGCCAACGTCCTGACTTTC
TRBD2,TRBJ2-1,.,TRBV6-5,CASSYSGLAGGYEQFF,TGTGCCAGCAGTTACTCCGGACTAGCGGGGGGGTATGAGCAGTTCTTC
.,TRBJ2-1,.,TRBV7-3,CASSLAGSSDEQFF,TGTGCCAGCAGCTTAGCCGGAAGCAGTGATGAGCAGTTCTTC
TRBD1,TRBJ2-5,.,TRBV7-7,CASSANRGREETQYF,TGTGCCAGCAGCGCAAACAGGGGGCGCGAAGAGACCCAGTACTTC
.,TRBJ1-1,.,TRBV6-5,CASSYLGSDTEAFF,TGTGCCAGCAGTTACCTCGGGTCGGACACTGAAGCTTTCTTT
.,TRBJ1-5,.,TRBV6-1,CASSELVAINQPQHF,TGTGCCAGCAGTGAACTGGTCGCAATCAATCAGCCCCAGCATTTT
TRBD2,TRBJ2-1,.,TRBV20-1,CSATQLAGRGETQFF,TGCAGTGCAACTCAACTAGCGGGGAGGGGAGAGACCCAGTTCTTC
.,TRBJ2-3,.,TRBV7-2,CAARGTDTQYF,TGTGCCGCCAGAGGGACAGATACGCAGTATTTT
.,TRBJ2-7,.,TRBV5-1,CASSLEASLTSYKQYF,TGCGCCAGCAGCTTGGAGGCCAGCTTGACCTCCTACAAGCAGTACTTC